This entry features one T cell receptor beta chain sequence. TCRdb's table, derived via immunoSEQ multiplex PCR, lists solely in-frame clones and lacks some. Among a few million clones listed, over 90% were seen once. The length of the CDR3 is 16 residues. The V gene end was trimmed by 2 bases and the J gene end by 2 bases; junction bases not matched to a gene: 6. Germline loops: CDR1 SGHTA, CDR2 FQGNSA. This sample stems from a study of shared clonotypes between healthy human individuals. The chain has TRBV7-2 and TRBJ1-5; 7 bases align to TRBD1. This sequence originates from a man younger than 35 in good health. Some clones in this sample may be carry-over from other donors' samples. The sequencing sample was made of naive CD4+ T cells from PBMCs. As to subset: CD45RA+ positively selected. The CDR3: CASSLFHTGGNQPQHF. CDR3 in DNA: TGTGCCAGCAGCTTATTTCACACAGGGGGCAATCAGCCCCAGCATTTT.